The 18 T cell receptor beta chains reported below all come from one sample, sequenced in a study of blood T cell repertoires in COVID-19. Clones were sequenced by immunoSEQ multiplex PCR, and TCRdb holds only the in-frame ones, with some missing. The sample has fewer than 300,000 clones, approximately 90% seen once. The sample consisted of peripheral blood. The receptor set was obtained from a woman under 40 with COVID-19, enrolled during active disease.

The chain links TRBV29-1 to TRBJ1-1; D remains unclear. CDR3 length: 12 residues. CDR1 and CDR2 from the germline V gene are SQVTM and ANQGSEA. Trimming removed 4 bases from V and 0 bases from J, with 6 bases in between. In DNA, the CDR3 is TGCAGCGTTGGAGTAATGAACACTGAAGCTTTCTTT. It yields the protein CSVGVMNTEAFF.

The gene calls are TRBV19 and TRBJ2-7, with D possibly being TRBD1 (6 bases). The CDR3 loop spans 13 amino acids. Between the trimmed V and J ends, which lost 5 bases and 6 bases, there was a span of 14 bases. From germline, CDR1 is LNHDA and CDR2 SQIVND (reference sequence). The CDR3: CASSSQGISEQYF. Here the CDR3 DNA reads TGTGCCAGTAGTTCACAGGGAATCAGCGAGCAGTACTTC.

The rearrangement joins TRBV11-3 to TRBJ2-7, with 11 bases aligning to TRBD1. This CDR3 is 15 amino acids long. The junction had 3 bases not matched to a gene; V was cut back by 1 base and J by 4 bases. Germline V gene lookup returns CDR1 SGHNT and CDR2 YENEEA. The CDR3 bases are TGTGCCAGCAGCTTAGGGACAGGGGGCCTGTACGAGCAGTACTTC. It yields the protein CASSLGTGGLYEQYF. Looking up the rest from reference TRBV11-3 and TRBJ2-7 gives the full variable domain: EAGVVQSPRYKIIEKKQPVAFWCNPISGHNTLYWYLQNLGQGPELLIRYENEEAVDDSQLPKDRFSAERLKGVDSTLKIQPAELGDSAVYLCASSLGTGGLYEQYFGPGTRLTVT.

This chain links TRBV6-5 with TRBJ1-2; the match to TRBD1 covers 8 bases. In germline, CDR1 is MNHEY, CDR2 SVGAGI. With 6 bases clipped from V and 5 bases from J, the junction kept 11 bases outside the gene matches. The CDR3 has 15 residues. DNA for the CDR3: TGTGCCAGCAGACCCTGGACAGGGACGGGGTATGGCTACACCTTC. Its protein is CASRPWTGTGYGYTF.

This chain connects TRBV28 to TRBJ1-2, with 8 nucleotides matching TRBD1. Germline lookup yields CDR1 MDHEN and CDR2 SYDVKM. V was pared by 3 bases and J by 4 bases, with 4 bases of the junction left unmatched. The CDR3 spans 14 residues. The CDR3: CASSFPGGSYGYTF. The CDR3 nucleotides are TGTGCCAGCAGTTTTCCAGGGGGCAGCTATGGCTACACCTTC.

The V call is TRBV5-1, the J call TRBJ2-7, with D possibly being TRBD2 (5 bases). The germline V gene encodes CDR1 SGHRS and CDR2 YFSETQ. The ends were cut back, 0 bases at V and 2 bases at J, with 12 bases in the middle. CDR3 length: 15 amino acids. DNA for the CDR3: TGCGCCAGCAGCTTGGCCCCGGGATCAACCTACGAGCAGTACTTC. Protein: CASSLAPGSTYEQYF.

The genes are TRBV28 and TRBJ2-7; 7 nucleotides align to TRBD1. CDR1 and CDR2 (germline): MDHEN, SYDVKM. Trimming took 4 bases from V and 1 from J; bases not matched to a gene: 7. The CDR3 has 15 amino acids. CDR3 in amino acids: CASSSTGAYSYEQYF. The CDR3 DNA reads TGTGCCAGCAGTTCTACAGGGGCTTATTCCTACGAGCAGTACTTC.

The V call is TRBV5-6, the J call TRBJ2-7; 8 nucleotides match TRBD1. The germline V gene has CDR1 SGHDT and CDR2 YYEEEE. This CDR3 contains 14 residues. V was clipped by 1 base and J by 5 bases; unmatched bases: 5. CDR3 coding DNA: TGTGCCAGCAGCTTGATTCAGGGGGCGAACGAGCAGTACTTC. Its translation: CASSLIQGANEQYF.

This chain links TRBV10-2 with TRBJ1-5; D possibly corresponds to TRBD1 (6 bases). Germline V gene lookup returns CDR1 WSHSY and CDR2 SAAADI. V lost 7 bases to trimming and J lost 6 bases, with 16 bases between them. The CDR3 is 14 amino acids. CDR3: CASTEGGAVQPQHF. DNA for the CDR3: TGCGCCAGCACCGAGGGGGGGGCTGTTCAGCCCCAGCATTTT.

The DNA for the CDR3 is TGCAGCGTTGTGTGGGGCGGACAGGGAAACTCCGTCGAGCAGTACTTC. Translating gives CSVVWGGQGNSVEQYF. The chain employs TRBV29-1 and TRBJ2-7, with TRBD1 identical over 8 bases. The ends lost 4 bases at V and 6 bases at J; junction bases unmatched: 17. CDR1 is SQVTM, CDR2 ANQGSEA, per germline. The CDR3 runs 16 residues.

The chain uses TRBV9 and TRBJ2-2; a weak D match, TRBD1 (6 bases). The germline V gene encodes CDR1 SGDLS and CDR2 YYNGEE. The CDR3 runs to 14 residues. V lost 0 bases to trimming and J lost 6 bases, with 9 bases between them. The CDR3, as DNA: TGTGCCAGCAGCGTAGGAGGACAGCCCGGGGAGCTGTTTTTT. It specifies CASSVGGQPGELFF.

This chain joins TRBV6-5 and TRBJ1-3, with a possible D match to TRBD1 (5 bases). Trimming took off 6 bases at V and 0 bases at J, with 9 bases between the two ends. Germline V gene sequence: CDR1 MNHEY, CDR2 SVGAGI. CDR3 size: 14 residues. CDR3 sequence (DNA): TGTGCCAGCAGGATAGGGGCCTCTGGAAACACCATATATTTT. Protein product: CASRIGASGNTIYF.

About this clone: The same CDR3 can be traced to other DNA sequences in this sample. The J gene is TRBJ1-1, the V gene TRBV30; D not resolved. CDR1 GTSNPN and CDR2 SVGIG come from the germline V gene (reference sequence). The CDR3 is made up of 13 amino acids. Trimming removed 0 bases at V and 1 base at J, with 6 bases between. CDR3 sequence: CAWSVGGNTEAFF. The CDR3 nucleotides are TGTGCCTGGAGTGTAGGAGGGAACACTGAAGCTTTCTTT. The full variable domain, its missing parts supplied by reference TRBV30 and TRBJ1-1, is SQTIHQWPATLVQPVGSPLSLECTVEGTSNPNLYWYRQAAGRGLQLLFYSVGIGQISSEVPQNLSASRPQDRQFILSSKKLLLSDSGFYLCAWSVGGNTEAFFGQGTRLTVV.

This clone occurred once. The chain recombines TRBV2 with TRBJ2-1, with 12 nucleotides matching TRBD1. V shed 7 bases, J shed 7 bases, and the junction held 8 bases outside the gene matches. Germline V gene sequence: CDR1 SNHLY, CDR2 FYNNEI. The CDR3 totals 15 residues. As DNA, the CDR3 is TGTGCCAGCACCTGGGACAGGGGGCCGGGTAATGAGCAGTTCTTC. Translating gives CASTWDRGPGNEQFF.

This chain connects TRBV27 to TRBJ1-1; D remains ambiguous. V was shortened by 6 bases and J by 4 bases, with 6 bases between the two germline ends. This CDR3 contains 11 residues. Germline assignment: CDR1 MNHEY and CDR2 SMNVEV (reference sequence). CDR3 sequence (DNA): TGTGCCAGCAGGGTGCGCACTGAAGCTTTCTTT. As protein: CASRVRTEAFF.

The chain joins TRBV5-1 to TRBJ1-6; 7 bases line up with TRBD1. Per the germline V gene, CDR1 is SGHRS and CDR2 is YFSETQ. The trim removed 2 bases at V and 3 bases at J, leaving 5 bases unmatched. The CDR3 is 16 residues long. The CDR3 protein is CASSLGQALYNSPLHF. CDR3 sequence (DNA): TGCGCCAGCAGCTTAGGACAGGCCCTCTATAATTCACCCCTCCACTTT.

The chain's CDR3 is CASSQIAGVYNEQFF. In DNA form, the CDR3 reads TGTGCCAGCAGCCAAATAGCGGGAGTCTACAATGAGCAGTTCTTC. The gene calls are TRBV14 and TRBJ2-1; 9 nucleotides align to TRBD2. V lost 2 bases, J lost 3 bases, and 2 bases stayed unmatched. This CDR3 has 15 amino acids. CDR1 is SGHDN, CDR2 FVKESK, per germline.

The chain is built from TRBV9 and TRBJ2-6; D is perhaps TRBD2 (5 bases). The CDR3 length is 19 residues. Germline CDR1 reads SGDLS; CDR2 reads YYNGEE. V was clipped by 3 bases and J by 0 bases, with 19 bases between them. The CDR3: CASSGRVVLPSSGANVLTF. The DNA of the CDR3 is TGTGCCAGCAGCGGGCGGGTGGTTCTCCCCTCCTCTGGGGCCAACGTCCTGACTTTC. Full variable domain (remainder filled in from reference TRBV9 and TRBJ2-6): DSGVTQTPKHLITATGQRVTLRCSPRSGDLSVYWYQQSLDQGLQFLIQYYNGEERAKGNILERFSAQQFPDLHSELNLSSLELGDSALYFCASSGRVVLPSSGANVLTFGAGSRLTVL.